This TCR beta chain was sequenced for a study of human T cells and chemical hapten exposure. Study summary: Diphenylcyclopropenone doses were given weekly to the scalps of patients across the approximately 24-week study. Study conclusions and caveats: A positive correlation with patch test score was shown by PT1 expanded TCR counts. Expanded TCRs formed significantly more large CDR3 similarity clusters than controls.

This CDR3 is 13 amino acids long. Germline loops: CDR1 SGDLS, CDR2 YYNGEE. The V end was cut by 3 bases, the J end by 5 bases, with 9 bases between. TCRdb used MiXCR to reprocess the RACE reads, holding one entry per CDR3 protein. The sample has roughly 69,000 distinct CDR3 sequences, 10% seen once. In the case of this clonotype: Its specificity is not known.

The time point is: patch test 2, 6 weeks after DPC sensitization. Treatment denoted: therapeutic diphenylcyclopropenone sensitization with weekly scalp DPC. The receptor was derived from a woman aged 45-65 years with alopecia areata. Some clones in this sample may be carry-over from other donors' samples. Sequencing was performed on whole blood, taken in connection with sensitization to the hapten diphenylcyclopropenone (DPC). The chain couples TRBV9 to TRBJ1-5; D unresolved. This chain's CDR3 is CASSGGLDQPQHF. The CDR3 region has the DNA TGTGCCAGCAGCGGAGGACTAGATCAGCCCCAGCATTTT.